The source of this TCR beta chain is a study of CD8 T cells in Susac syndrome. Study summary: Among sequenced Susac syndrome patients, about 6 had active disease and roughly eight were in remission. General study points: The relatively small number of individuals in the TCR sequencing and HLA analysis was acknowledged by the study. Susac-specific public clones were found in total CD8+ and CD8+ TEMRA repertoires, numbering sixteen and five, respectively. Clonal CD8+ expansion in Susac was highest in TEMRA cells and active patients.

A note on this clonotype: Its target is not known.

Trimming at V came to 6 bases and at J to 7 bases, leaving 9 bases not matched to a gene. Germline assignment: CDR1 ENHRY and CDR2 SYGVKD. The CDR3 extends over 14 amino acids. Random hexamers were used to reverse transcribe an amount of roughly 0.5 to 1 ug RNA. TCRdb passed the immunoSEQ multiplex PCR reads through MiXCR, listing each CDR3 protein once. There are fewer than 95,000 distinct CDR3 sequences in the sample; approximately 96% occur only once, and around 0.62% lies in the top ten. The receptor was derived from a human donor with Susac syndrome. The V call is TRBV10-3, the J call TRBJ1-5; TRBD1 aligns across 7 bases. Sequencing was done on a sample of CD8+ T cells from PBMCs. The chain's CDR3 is CAISPAAGGQPQHF. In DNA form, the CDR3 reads TGTGCCATCAGCCCTGCGGCAGGGGGACAGCCCCAGCATTTT.